This T cell receptor beta chain is drawn from a study of blood T cell repertoires in COVID-19. About the research overall: Spain, Italy and the United States supplied samples that represented acute and convalescent COVID-19. The analysed material was cDNA or gDNA that came from T cells, B-cell-depleted T cells, or PBMCs.

The CDR3 runs to 17 residues. Germline V gene data show CDR1 as SEHNR and CDR2 as FQNEAQ (reference sequence). V trimming: 5 bases; J trimming: 0 bases; junction bases outside the gene matches: 11. How the authors handled the data: Researchers report that nucleated cell counts were estimated from reference gene primer amplification. Profiled with immunoSEQ multiplex PCR; TCRdb holds only in-frame clones, not every one. From that table come the V and J calls and clone size; the DNA was used to work out D and trimming. The sample consists of about 140,000 clones, about 88% of them appearing once. One Seattle source followed patients from active infection through their disease course.

The TCR was taken from a human donor with COVID-19, enrolled during active disease. The donor label of this sample is uncertain. This chain links TRBV7-9 with TRBJ2-3; 7 nucleotides agree with TRBD2. Input material: peripheral blood. CDR3 nucleotide sequence: TGTGCCAGCAGCCGCCGGTTGGGGGGGGAAAGCACAGATACGCAGTATTTT. This encodes CASSRRLGGESTDTQYF.